This TCR beta chain was observed in a study of blood T cell repertoires in COVID-19. For the study at large: Samples of COVID-19 (acute and convalescent) were obtained from the United States, Italy and Spain. From T cells, B-cell-depleted T cells, or PBMCs came the material, which was cDNA or gDNA.

Original methodology: Scientists estimated how many nucleated cells there were by amplifying reference gene primers. Sequenced by immunoSEQ multiplex PCR; TCRdb stores in-frame clones only, minus some. V and J calls plus clone size are reproduced from that table; the DNA served to infer D and trimming. Of tens of thousands of clones listed, about 90% are singletons. This CDR3 region has 15 residues. The V and J ends lost 1 base and 2 bases, in that order; junction bases with no gene match: 5. Germline V lookup: CDR1 SGHTA, CDR2 FQGNSA. This TCR was sampled from a man in his sixties with active COVID-19. The sample consisted of peripheral blood. V usage is TRBV7-2 and J usage is TRBJ2-7; 7 nucleotides match TRBD2. In DNA, the CDR3 is TGTGCCAGCAGCTTAGAGCAGGGACTAACCTACGAGCAGTACTTC. Amino acid sequence: CASSLEQGLTYEQYF.